A selection of T cell receptor beta chains follows, all from one sample in a study of CD8+CD57+ T cells in acquired aplastic anemia. From the reads, TCRdb called clonotypes with MiXCR, one entry per CDR3 protein. The sample lists 350,000 to 450,000 distinct CDR3 sequences; 55% to 70% were seen once. Sample: sorted CD4+, CD8+, or CD8+CD57+ T cells (not recorded which) from PBMCs. Source of these receptors: a human donor in good health, serving as a control. Each CDR3 is given with its conserved first and last residue.

TRBJ1-1 TRBV9 CASSEGGGGARDKAFF
TRBJ2-3 TRBV11-2 CASSSVAGGATDTQYF
TRBJ2-6 TRBV7-8 CASSFRDRGSGANVLTF
TRBJ2-5 TRBV11-3 CASSRGPRVETQYF
TRBJ2-7 TRBV20-1 CSASTVQPGEQYF
TRBJ1-2 TRBV6-4 CATSQGFVYSNYGYTF
TRBJ1-2 TRBV9 CASSDSGLVYDPF
TRBJ2-5 TRBV9 CASSPRSATENEPQYF
TRBJ2-2 TRBV20-1 CSARPGGATTGELFF
TRBJ1-1 TRBV20-1 CSARVMGRGTEAFF
TRBJ2-3 TRBV5-4 CASSLLGIEVDTQYF
TRBJ2-4 TRBV20-1 CSAGVSDIQYF
TRBJ1-3 TRBV2 CATSRPGSGNTIYF
TRBJ2-2 TRBV2 CASSGQRGQADEQFF
TRBJ1-4 TRBV7-3 CASSRADEQAFGPVF
TRBJ1-4 TRBV5-8 CASSRDRVGLLNEKLFF
TRBJ1-3 TRBV2 CASIRGIGNTIYF
TRBJ1-6 TRBV19 CASSGPGAPNSPLHF
TRBJ1-4 TRBV29-1 CSVSPRENEKLFF
TRBJ1-1 TRBV7-2 CASSPRPNTEAFF
TRBJ2-7 TRBV7-2 CASSPFARTGVRKYF
TRBJ2-2 TRBV12-3/TRBV12-4 CASSLTGLSGELFF
TRBJ2-5 TRBV7-2 CASSLRETGTNTGF
TRBJ2-1 TRBV7-6 CASNKGTSGGNEHFF
TRBJ1-1 TRBV7-2 CASSLSSGVVTEAFF
TRBJ2-7 TRBV2 CASTGLASDTGELFFF
TRBJ1-2 TRBV19 CASSIGDSGYTF
TRBJ1-1 TRBV10-2 CASRETGEGEAFF
TRBJ2-5 TRBV6-1 CASSRTSGYQETQYF
TRBJ2-5 TRBV7-2 CASSLVSRQGQETQYF
TRBJ2-7 TRBV24-1 CATSDGPDHEQYF
TRBJ1-5 TRBV6-1 CASVGSQGNQPQHF
TRBJ2-5 TRBV20-1 CSANGETQYF